This T cell receptor beta chain derives from a study of patients and donors after allogeneic stem cell transplantation. TCRdb used MiXCR to reprocess the RT-PCR reads, holding one entry per CDR3 protein. The table shows some 960,000 distinct CDR3 sequences, with around 17% occurring only once. There are a few counts of this clonotype. Germline lookup yields CDR1 MNHEY and CDR2 SVGAGI. This CDR3 spans 15 amino acids. Unmatched junction bases numbered 1, after V lost 0 bases and J lost 4 bases. The gene calls are TRBV6-5 and TRBJ1-1; the match to TRBD1 covers 11 bases. The specimen sequenced was blood, either unsorted or a sorted T cell fraction (not recorded which). This sequence originates from a human donor who was either an allogeneic HSCT recipient or a stem cell or donor lymphocyte infusion donor (not recorded which). It is not recorded whose cells these are; they may come from a transplant donor. The chain's CDR3 is CASSYSGQGATEAFF. DNA for the CDR3: TGTGCCAGCAGTTACTCCGGACAGGGGGCCACTGAAGCTTTCTTT.